A single sample gave rise to the 17 T cell receptor beta chains below, sequenced in a study of vaccination effects on CD4 cells after COVID-19. Clones were read by immunoSEQ multiplex PCR, and TCRdb kept only the in-frame ones, dropping some. The sample yields about 55,000 clones, 70% seen once. These TCRs are of unknown antigen specificity. Peptide-pool stimulation followed by sequencing identified expanded antigen-specific CD4+ clonotypes in the ViraFEST assay. With more than 9 days of culture completed, CD4+ T cells were isolated. According to the study, vaccine recipients showed no prior SARS-CoV-2 infection and negative nucleocapsid antibodies. Specimen: CD4+ T cells from PBMCs cultured with SARS-CoV-2 spike peptides, collected before COVID-19 vaccination. These receptors all stem from a human donor who received a COVID-19 vaccine.

The gene calls are TRBV15 and TRBJ2-1; D ambiguous. This CDR3 has 11 residues. From germline, CDR1 is LNHNV and CDR2 YYDKDF (reference sequence). V was trimmed by 6 bases and J by 4 bases, leaving 4 bases between them. The DNA of the CDR3 is TGTGCCACCAGGGGTTACAATGAGCAGTTCTTC. Its translation is CATRGYNEQFF.

This clone has a handful of counts. The rearrangement joins TRBV3-1 (or the pseudogene TRBV3-2) to TRBJ1-6; D remains ambiguous. This CDR3 has 15 amino acids. Trimming left V 1 base short and J 6 bases short, with 10 bases between. Germline assignment: CDR1 LGHDT and CDR2 YNNKEL (reference sequence). CDR3 sequence: CASSQGRTSNSPLHF. In DNA, the CDR3 is TGTGCCAGCAGCCAAGGTAGGACTAGTAATTCACCCCTCCACTTT.

This clone has only a few counts. The J gene is TRBJ2-1, the V gene TRBV4-1, with D maybe TRBD2 (6 bases). Germline V gives CDR1 MGHRA, CDR2 YSYEKL. The germline V and J ends were trimmed by 0 bases and 8 bases, with 8 bases remaining between them. CDR3 length: 13 residues. The CDR3 loop is CASSQEVADEQFF. CDR3 sequence (DNA): TGCGCCAGCAGCCAAGAGGTAGCGGATGAGCAGTTCTTC.

The chain is built from TRBV5-5 and TRBJ2-2; 7 bases are a match to TRBD1. J lost 5 bases, V lost 1 base, and 2 bases had no gene match. This CDR3 contains 14 residues. Germline CDR1 is SGHKS and CDR2 is YYEKEE (reference sequence). The CDR3 spells CASSLQTGTGELFF. CDR3 bases: TGTGCCAGCAGCTTGCAGACAGGGACCGGGGAGCTGTTTTTT. The whole variable domain, remainder taken from reference TRBV5-5 and TRBJ2-2, is DAGVTQSPTHLIKTRGQQVTLRCSPISGHKSVSWYQQVLGQGPQFIFQYYEKEERGRGNFPDRFSARQFPNYSSELNVNALLLGDSALYLCASSLQTGTGELFFGEGSRLTVL.

This clone was seen more than once but under ten times. V gene TRBV4-2 combines with J gene TRBJ2-3; D uncertain. Germline V gene lookup returns CDR1 LGHNA and CDR2 YNFKEQ. Trimming removed 0 bases at V and 6 bases at J, with 4 bases between. The CDR3 length is 12 residues. CDR3 in DNA: TGTGCCAGCAGCCAAGATGTGGATACGCAGTATTTT. This encodes CASSQDVDTQYF.

This clone was detected once. The genes are TRBV19 and TRBJ1-5; D gene uncertain. This CDR3 region has 16 residues. V gave up 5 bases and J gave up 0 bases, with 14 bases separating them. Germline V gene sequence: CDR1 LNHDA, CDR2 SQIVND (reference sequence). The CDR3 DNA follows: TGTGCCAGTAGTCCCCGACCTAGTTATAGCAATCAGCCCCAGCATTTT. Amino acids: CASSPRPSYSNQPQHF.

The genes are TRBV28 and TRBJ2-1, with 14 bases matching TRBD2. The CDR3 sequence is 12 residues long. After removal of 6 bases from V and 16 bases from J, the junction contained 5 bases not matched to a gene. The germline V gene encodes CDR1 MDHEN and CDR2 SYDVKM. CDR3 nucleotide sequence: TGTGCCAGCAGCCTGGGACTAGCGGGAGTTTTCTTC. It encodes CASSLGLAGVFF.

V and J are TRBV5-4 and TRBJ2-2; 9 positions match TRBD1. The CDR3 sequence is 15 residues long. From germline, CDR1 is SGHNT and CDR2 YYREEE (reference sequence). V was clipped by 3 bases and J by 6 bases; unmatched bases: 6. The CDR3 DNA is TGTGCCAGCAGCTGGGGGACAGGGTTTGCCGGGGAGCTGTTTTTT. It is translated as CASSWGTGFAGELFF. Supplemented by reference TRBV5-4 and TRBJ2-2, the full variable domain reads ETGVTQSPTHLIKTRGQQVTLRCSSQSGHNTVSWYQQALGQGPQFIFQYYREEENGRGNFPPRFSGLQFPNYSSELNVNALELDDSALYLCASSWGTGFAGELFFGEGSRLTVL.

The V call is TRBV29-1, the J call TRBJ2-7; TRBD2 might be the D (5 bases). The CDR3 length is 13 residues. The ends were cut back, 0 bases at V and 1 base at J, with 7 bases in the middle. Germline CDR1 and CDR2: SQVTM and ANQGSEA. Here the CDR3 reads CSVEELGSYEQYF. CDR3 bases: TGCAGCGTTGAAGAACTAGGGTCCTACGAGCAGTACTTC.

The chain employs TRBV11-2 and TRBJ1-2; D gene ambiguous. This CDR3 region has 14 residues. The germline V gene has CDR1 SGHAT and CDR2 FQNNGV. Trimming removed 2 bases at V and 3 bases at J, with 10 bases between. The CDR3 coding sequence is TGTGCCAGCAGCTTAACTAAGGCGGACTATGGCTACACCTTC. Amino acids: CASSLTKADYGYTF.

The V and J genes are TRBV6-5 and TRBJ2-7; D not resolved. Deletions cut 8 bases from V and 3 bases from J, with 14 bases between. Germline CDR1 is MNHEY and CDR2 is SVGAGI. This CDR3 has 13 amino acids. In DNA form, the CDR3 reads TGTGCCAGCGAAGAGGACGGGCACTACGAGCAGTACTTC. Amino acid sequence: CASEEDGHYEQYF.

The J gene is TRBJ2-1, the V gene TRBV7-9, with D unclear. Trimming removed 5 bases at V and 9 bases at J, with 11 bases between. CDR3 length equals 12 residues. Per the germline V gene, CDR1 is SEHNR and CDR2 is FQNEAQ (reference sequence). The CDR3 sequence: CASSASITEQFF. The CDR3 bases are TGTGCCAGCAGCGCCTCGATCACTGAGCAGTTCTTC.

This chain connects TRBV10-3 to TRBJ1-1; 8 nucleotides line up with TRBD1. V lost 10 bases to trimming and J lost 11 bases; unmatched junction nucleotides: 9. The CDR3 is 11 amino acids. From germline, CDR1 is ENHRY and CDR2 SYGVKD. The CDR3 loop reads CATHQGAEAFF. The CDR3 bases are TGTGCCACACACCAGGGGGCGGAGGCTTTCTTT.

This chain uses TRBV28 with TRBJ1-5; D is ambiguous. CDR1 is MDHEN, CDR2 SYDVKM, per germline. V lost 2 bases, J lost 5 bases, and 10 bases lay in between. The CDR3 consists of 14 residues. Here the CDR3 DNA reads TGTGCCAGCAGTTTAAGAGCCATGCATCAGCCCCAGCATTTT. It specifies CASSLRAMHQPQHF.

This chain connects TRBV7-8 to TRBJ1-4; D uncertain. This CDR3 region has 13 residues. V lost 0 bases and J 4 bases, leaving 3 bases between the germline ends. Germline-derived CDR1 and CDR2 are SGHVS and FQNEAQ. The CDR3 DNA reads TGTGCCAGCAGCTTAGCGGATAATGAAAAACTGTTTTTT. Its protein is CASSLADNEKLFF.

V gene TRBV4-1 combines with J gene TRBJ2-4; D might be TRBD1 (5 bases). The CDR3 is 16 residues long. Trimming stripped 2 bases from V and 2 bases from J, with 13 bases between. The germline V gene has CDR1 MGHRA and CDR2 YSYEKL. For the CDR3, the DNA is TGCGCCAGCAGCCAACCGGCTGGGGCTACCAAAAACATTCAGTACTTC. Its translation is CASSQPAGATKNIQYF.

The gene calls are TRBV7-2 and TRBJ2-5; TRBD2 agrees at 9 bases. Germline V gene data show CDR1 as SGHTA and CDR2 as FQGNSA. This CDR3 has 17 amino acids. The junction had 6 bases not matched to a gene; V was cut back by 1 base and J by 0 bases. Written as DNA, the CDR3 is TGTGCCAGCAGCTTAGTCCGACTAGCGGCGTACCAAGAGACCCAGTACTTC. This translates into CASSLVRLAAYQETQYF.